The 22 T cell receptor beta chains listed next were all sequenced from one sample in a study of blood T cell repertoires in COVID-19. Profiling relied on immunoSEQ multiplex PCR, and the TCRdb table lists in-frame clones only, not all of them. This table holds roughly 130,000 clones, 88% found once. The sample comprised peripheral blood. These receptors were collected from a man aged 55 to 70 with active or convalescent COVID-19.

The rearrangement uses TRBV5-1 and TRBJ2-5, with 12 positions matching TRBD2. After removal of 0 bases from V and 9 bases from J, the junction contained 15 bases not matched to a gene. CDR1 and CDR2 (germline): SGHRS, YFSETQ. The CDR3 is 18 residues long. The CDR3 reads CASSLEASGRARSEAQYF. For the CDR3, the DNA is TGCGCCAGCAGCTTGGAGGCTAGCGGGAGGGCAAGGTCCGAGGCCCAGTACTTC.

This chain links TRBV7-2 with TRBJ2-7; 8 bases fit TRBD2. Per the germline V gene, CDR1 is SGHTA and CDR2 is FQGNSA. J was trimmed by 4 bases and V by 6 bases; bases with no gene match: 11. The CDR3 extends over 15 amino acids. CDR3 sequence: CASSQMTSVFYEQYF. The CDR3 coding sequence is TGTGCCAGCAGTCAGATGACTAGCGTCTTTTACGAGCAGTACTTC. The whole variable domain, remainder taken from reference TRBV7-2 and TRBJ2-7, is GAGVSQSPSNKVTEKGKDVELRCDPISGHTALYWYRQSLGQGLEFLIYFQGNSAPDKSGLPSDRFSAERTGGSVSTLTIQRTQQEDSAVYLCASSQMTSVFYEQYFGPGTRLTVT.

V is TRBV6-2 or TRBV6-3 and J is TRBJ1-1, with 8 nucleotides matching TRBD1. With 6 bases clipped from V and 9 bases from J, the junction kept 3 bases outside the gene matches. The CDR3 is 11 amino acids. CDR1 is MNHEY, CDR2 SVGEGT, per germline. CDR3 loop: CASSWTGKAFF. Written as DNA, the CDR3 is TGTGCCAGCAGCTGGACAGGGAAAGCTTTCTTT.

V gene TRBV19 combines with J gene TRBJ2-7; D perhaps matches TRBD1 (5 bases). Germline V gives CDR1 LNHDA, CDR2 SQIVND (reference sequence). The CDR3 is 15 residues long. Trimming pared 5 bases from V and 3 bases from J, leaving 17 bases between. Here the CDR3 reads CASSVRQPGFYEQYF. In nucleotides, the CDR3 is TGTGCCAGTAGTGTCAGACAGCCTGGCTTCTACGAGCAGTACTTC.

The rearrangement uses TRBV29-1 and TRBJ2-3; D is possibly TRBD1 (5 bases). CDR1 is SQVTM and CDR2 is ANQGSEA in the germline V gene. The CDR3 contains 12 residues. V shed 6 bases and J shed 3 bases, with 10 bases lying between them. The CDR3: CSVDSGTDTQYF. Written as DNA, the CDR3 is TGCAGCGTAGATTCAGGGACAGATACGCAGTATTTT.

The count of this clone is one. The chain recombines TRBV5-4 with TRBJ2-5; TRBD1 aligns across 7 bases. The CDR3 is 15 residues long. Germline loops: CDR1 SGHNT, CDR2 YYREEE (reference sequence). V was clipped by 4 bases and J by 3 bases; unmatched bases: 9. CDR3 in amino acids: CASSTETGYEETQYF. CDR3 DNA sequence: TGTGCCAGCAGCACCGAGACAGGGTACGAAGAGACCCAGTACTTC.

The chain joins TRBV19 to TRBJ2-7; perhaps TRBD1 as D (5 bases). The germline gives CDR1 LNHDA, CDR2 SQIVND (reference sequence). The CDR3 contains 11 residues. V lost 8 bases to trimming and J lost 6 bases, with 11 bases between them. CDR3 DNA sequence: TGTGCCAGTGGGGCTCTGTTCGAGCAGTACTTC. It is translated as CASGALFEQYF.

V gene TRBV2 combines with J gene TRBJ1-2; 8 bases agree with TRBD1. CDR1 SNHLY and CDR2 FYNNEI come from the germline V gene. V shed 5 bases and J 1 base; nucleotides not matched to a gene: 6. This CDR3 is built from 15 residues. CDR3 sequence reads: CASSPRTGINYGYTF. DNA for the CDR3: TGTGCCAGCAGTCCAAGGACAGGGATTAACTATGGCTACACCTTC.

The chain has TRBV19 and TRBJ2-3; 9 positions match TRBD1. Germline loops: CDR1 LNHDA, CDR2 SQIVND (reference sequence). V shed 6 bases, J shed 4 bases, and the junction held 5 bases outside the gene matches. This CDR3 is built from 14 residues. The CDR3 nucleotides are TGTGCCAGTAGCTTCGGGACAGGGCCAGATACGCAGTATTTT. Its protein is CASSFGTGPDTQYF.

The CDR3 region is CASSPAGTSIYEQYF. Here the CDR3 DNA reads TGTGCCAGCAGCCCGGCCGGGACTAGCATATACGAGCAGTACTTC. V is TRBV9 and J is TRBJ2-7, with 9 bases identical to TRBD2. The J segment lost 4 bases and the V segment lost 4 bases, leaving 9 bases of the junction unmatched. Germline loops: CDR1 SGDLS, CDR2 YYNGEE. The CDR3 totals 15 residues.

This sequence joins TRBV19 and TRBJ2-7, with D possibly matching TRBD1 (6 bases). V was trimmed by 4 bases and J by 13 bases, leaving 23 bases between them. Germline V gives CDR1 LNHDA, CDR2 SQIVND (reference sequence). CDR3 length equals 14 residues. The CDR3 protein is CASSTRPMDSSQYF. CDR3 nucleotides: TGTGCCAGTAGTACCCGCCCGATGGACAGTAGCCAATACTTC.

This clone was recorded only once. CDR3: CASSKAGGGLYGYTF. Here the CDR3 DNA reads TGTGCCAGCAGCAAAGCTGGGGGAGGGCTCTATGGCTACACCTTC. The chain is built from TRBV21-1 and TRBJ1-2. TRBV21-1 is described as a pseudogene. The CDR3 consists of 15 residues.

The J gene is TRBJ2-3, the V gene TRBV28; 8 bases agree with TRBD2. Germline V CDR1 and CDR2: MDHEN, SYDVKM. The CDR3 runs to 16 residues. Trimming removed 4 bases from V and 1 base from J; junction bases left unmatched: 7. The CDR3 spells CASSSPGTRGTDTQYF. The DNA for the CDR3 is TGTGCCAGCAGTTCACCCGGGACTAGGGGCACAGATACGCAGTATTTT. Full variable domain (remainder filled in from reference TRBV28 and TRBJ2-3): DVKVTQSSRYLVKRTGEKVFLECVQDMDHENMFWYRQDPGLGLRLIYFSYDVKMKEKGDIPEGYSVSREKKERFSLILESASTNQTSMYLCASSSPGTRGTDTQYFGPGTRLTVL.

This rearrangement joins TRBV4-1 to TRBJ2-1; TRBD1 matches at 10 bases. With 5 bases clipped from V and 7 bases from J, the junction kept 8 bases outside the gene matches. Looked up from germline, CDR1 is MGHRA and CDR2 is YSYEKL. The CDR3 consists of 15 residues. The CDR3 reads CASSRTGTGVNEQFF. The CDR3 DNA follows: TGCGCCAGCAGCAGAACCGGGACAGGGGTGAATGAGCAGTTCTTC.

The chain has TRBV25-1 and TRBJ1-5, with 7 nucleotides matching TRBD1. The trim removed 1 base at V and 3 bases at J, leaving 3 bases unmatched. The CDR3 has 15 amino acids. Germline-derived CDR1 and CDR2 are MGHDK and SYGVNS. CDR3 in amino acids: CASSESDRANQPQHF. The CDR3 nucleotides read TGTGCCAGCAGTGAATCCGACAGGGCCAATCAGCCCCAGCATTTT.

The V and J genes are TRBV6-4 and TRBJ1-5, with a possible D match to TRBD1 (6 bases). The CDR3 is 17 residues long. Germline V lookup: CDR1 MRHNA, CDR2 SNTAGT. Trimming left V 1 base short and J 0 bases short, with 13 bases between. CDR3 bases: TGTGCCAGCAGTGACTGGACAGCTTGTTATAGCAATCAGCCCCAGCATTTT. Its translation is CASSDWTACYSNQPQHF.

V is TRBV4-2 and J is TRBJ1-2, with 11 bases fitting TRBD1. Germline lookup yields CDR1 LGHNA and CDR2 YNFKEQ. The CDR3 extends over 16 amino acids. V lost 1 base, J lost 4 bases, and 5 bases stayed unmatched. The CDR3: CASSQGTGGVSYGYTF. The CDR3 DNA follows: TGTGCCAGCAGCCAAGGGACAGGGGGCGTTAGCTATGGCTACACCTTC.

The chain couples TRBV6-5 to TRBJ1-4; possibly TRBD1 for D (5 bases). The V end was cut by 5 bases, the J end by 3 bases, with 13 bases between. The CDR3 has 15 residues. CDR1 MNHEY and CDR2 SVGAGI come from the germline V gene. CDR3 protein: CASSLRQTANEKLFF. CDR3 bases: TGTGCCAGCAGTCTAAGACAGACGGCTAATGAAAAACTGTTTTTT.

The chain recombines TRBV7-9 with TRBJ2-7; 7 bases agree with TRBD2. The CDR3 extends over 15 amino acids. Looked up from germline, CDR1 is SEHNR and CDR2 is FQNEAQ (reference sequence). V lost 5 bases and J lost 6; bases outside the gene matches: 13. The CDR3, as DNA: TGTGCCAGCAGCCAAACTAGCGCCTACTCATCCGAGCAGTACTTC. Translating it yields CASSQTSAYSSEQYF.

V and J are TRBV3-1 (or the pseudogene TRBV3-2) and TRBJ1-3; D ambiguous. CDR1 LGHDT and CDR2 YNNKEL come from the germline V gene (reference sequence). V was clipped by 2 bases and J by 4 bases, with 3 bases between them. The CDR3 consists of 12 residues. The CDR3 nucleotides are TGTGCCAGCAGCCAATCAGGAAACACCATATATTTT. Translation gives CASSQSGNTIYF.

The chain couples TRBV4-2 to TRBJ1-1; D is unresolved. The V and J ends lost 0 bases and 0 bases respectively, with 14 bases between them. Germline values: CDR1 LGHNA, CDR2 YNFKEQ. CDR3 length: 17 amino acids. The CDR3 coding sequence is TGTGCCAGCAGCCAAGAAGCCCACGCCAGGCTGAACACTGAAGCTTTCTTT. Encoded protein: CASSQEAHARLNTEAFF.

The CDR3 spells CASSLIRIPAGGEEQYF. The CDR3 nucleotides are TGTGCCAGCAGTTTAATAAGGATCCCAGCGGGCGGTGAGGAGCAGTACTTC. The genes are TRBV28 and TRBJ2-7; TRBD2 is a possible D gene (6 bases). The germline V gene encodes CDR1 MDHEN and CDR2 SYDVKM. The CDR3 is 17 residues long. V lost 2 bases, J lost 7 bases, and 24 bases lay in between.